This T cell receptor (beta chain) was observed in a study of cytomegalovirus exposure and HLA in healthy donors. Findings and caveats of the study: CMV serostatus was the sole immune exposure information available. The authors later found most CMV-associated TCR beta chains appeared HLA-restricted.

Primers for the PCR totalled 60 Vbeta and 13 Jbeta. TCRdb's copy holds only in-frame clones and misses some; the assay was immunoSEQ multiplex PCR. The sample has over 150,000 clones. To note about this clone: What it binds is not known.

Germline-derived CDR1 and CDR2 are SGHDN and FVKESK. Trimming took 1 base from V and 5 from J, leaving 5 bases between them. The CDR3 is made up of 12 amino acids. The rearrangement links TRBV14 to TRBJ1-2; D is unclear. This receptor was obtained from a boy aged 5 to 17 in good health and CMV-seronegative. What was sequenced was PBMCs. CDR3 sequence (DNA): TGTGCCAGCAGCCAAGCCGCGTATGGCTACACCTTC. It codes for CASSQAAYGYTF.